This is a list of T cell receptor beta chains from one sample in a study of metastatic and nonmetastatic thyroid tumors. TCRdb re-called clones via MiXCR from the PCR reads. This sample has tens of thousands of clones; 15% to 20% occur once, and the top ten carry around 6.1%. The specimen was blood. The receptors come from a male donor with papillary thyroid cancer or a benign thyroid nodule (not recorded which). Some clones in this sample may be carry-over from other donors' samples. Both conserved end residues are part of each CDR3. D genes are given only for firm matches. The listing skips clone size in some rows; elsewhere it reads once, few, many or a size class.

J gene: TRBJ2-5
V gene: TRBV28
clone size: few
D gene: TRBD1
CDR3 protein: CASSLRGQGWETQYF
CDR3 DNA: TGTGCCAGCAGTCTCCGTGGACAGGGGTGGGAGACCCAGTACTTC

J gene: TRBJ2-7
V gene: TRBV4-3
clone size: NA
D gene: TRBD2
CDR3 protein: CASSQGTSGFYEQYF
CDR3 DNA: TGCGCCAGCAGCCAAGGGACTAGCGGTTTTTACGAGCAGTACTTC

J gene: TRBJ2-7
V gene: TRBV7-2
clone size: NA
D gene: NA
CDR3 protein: CASSLGKTYEQYF
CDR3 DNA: TGTGCCAGCAGCTTGGGCAAAACCTACGAGCAGTACTTC

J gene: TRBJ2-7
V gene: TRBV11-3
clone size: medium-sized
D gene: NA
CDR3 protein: CASSLVTRGKREQYF
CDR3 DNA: TGTGCCAGCAGCTTAGTTACCCGGGGAAAGCGCGAGCAGTACTTC

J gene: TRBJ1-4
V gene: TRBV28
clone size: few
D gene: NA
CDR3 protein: CASSLERYGEKLFF
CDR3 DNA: TGTGCCAGCAGTTTAGAGCGGTACGGGGAAAAACTGTTTTTT

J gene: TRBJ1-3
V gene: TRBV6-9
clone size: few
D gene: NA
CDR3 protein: CASSYFGDGGNTIYF
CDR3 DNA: TGTGCCAGCAGTTATTTCGGGGATGGGGGAAACACCATATATTTT

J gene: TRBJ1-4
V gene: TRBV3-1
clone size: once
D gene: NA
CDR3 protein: CASSRTTNEKLFF
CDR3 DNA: TGTGCCAGCAGCCGTACAACTAATGAAAAACTGTTTTTT

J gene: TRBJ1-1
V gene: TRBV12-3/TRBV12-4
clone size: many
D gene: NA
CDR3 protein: CASSLGRSTEAFF
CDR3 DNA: TGTGCCAGCAGTTTAGGGCGGAGCACTGAAGCTTTCTTT

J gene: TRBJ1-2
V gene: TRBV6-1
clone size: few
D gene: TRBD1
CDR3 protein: CASRTQGQHYGYTF
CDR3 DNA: TGTGCCAGCAGGACCCAGGGACAGCACTATGGCTACACCTTC

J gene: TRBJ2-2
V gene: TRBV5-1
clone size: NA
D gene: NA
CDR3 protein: CASSSGWSDYTGELFF
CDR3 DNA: TGCGCCAGCAGCTCCGGGTGGAGCGATTACACCGGGGAGCTGTTTTTT